This T cell receptor (beta chain) was profiled in a study of early T cells in non-severe SARS-CoV-2 infection (dated by TCRdb to the early 2020s). Regarding the research as a whole: TCR sequencing used bulk RNA from unsorted whole blood, so alpha and beta chains could not be paired. Study-wide conclusions, independent of this receptor: VDJdb matching was skewed toward anti-spike CD8 responses and likely underestimated virus-specific expansions, missing private and CD4 specificities.

Preparation of the library involved 5' RACE. The sequencing machine was a NextSeq 500. The TCR library protocol attached unique molecular identifiers to individual cDNA molecules to correct for sequencing error and PCR bias. TCR alpha and beta chains were both sequenced, and the abundances of alpha and beta sequences in each sample were closely correlated with each other. The paper's data handling went like this. Decombinator V4 was used to annotate TCR sequences for V gene, J gene and CDR3. TCRs were defined as expanded if a significant change between any two time points was detected under a Poisson model with p below 0.0001. TCR abundances were normalised to the total number of TCRs sequenced per sample and were expressed as counts per million. MAIT TCRs were defined by TRAV1-2 paired with TRAJ12, TRAJ20 or TRAJ33, and iNKT TCRs by TRAV10 paired with TRAJ18. VDJdb, accessed 1 November 2021, was searched for CMV, EBV and SARS-CoV-2 annotated TCRs, excluding TCRs annotated for multiple antigens. The public reads were quality trimmed at Q25 with fastp and then assembled into clones with MiXCR by TCRdb, keeping productive beta chains. Entries are consolidated by CDR3 protein sequence, retaining the most common genes and DNA. These V and J calls are TCRdb output, not the study's own analysis. The sample yields fewer than 85,000 distinct CDR3 sequences; about 17% were counted once. Of the sample, less than 3.5% falls within the top ten clones.

Via the germline V gene, CDR1 is SGHVS and CDR2 FNYEAQ. Trimming takes 3 bases from V and 10 bases from J, and the germline ends sit 15 bases apart. Counted from cysteine to phenylalanine, this CDR3 has 13 amino acids. The CDR3 DNA has 39 bases and is translated from base 1. Set within a cohort of healthcare workers in London, UK, this nested case-control study involved weekly PCR testing of nasopharyngeal swabs along with blood sampling. Healthcare workers were recruited between 23 and 31 March 2020, during the week of the UK lockdown, and were followed weekly for up to about 15 weeks. As for this clonotype: The antigen it binds to is not known. No per-base quality is available; no much larger clone lies one base away.

The TCR was taken from an adult who was a healthcare worker with PCR-confirmed SARS-CoV-2 infection or an uninfected control (not recorded which). Recombination connected TRBV7-6 to TRBJ1-1; a confident D gene designation cannot be given. The sequencing sample was made of whole blood. Here the CDR3 is given as CASSFNFAAGAFF. The base sequence is TGTGCCAGCAGCTTTAACTTCGCAGCTGGAGCTTTCTTT.